Described below is a single T cell receptor (beta chain) sequence and its context. This sample was taken from a study of blood T cell repertoires in COVID-19. Here immunoSEQ multiplex PCR was the method, and the copy in TCRdb shows in-frame clones only, minus some. The table shows 25,000 to 30,000 clones, with about 92% occurring only once. The CDR3 covers 17 residues. V gene TRBV21-1 combines with J gene TRBJ1-2; the table's TRBD1 call for D was not verified on the DNA. TRBV21-1 is a pseudogene locus. Source material: peripheral blood. This sequence was found in a man aged 70 or older with active or convalescent COVID-19. CDR3 coding DNA: TGTGCCAGCAGCAAAAAATTGGAAGGGGCGCTATGCTATGGCTACACCTTC. This translates into CASSKKLEGALCYGYTF.